Described below is a single T cell receptor (beta chain) sequence and its context. Its antigen is not yet known. One base away there is no much larger clone; base qualities are not given. Sequencing was carried out with an Illumina HiSeq 1500. The public reads were run again by TCRdb, first through fastp at Q25 and then through MiXCR, and only productive beta chains were kept. Entries are consolidated by CDR3 protein sequence, retaining the most common genes and DNA. The sample table contains about 900,000 distinct CDR3 sequences; only one count was recorded for roughly 30% of them. The top ten constitute around an eighth of the sample. The sample's treatment or condition, from its label and the paper: in vitro stimulation with specific CMV peptide epitopes to enrich CMV-specific T cells. This entry comes from a study of T cell repertoires in cytomegalovirus infection (dated by TCRdb to between 2018 and 2021). Concerning the study at large: The peptide stimulations were aimed at well-studied HLA-B-restricted epitopes as well as recently identified HLA-C-restricted CMV epitopes, whose presentation resists viral immunomodulation. Donor HLA type was relevant to the analysis, as public TCR beta signatures indicated carriage of CMV infection together with the matching HLA type. Study-wide conclusions, independent of this receptor: The ex vivo response was dominated by HLA-C-restricted CMV-specific TCR beta clonotypes, which also provided the single most frequent clonotype in two of eight donors. Carriers of CMV infection plus the relevant HLA type were discriminated by the cumulative frequency of public TCR beta family members in the study cohort and in an independent approximately 360-donor cohort.

The CDR3 runs 19 amino acids, cysteine and phenylalanine included. Only the CDR3 part of the read is kept: 57 bases, read in frame from the first base. Trimming removed 1 base from V and 5 bases from J; the gene matches leave 19 bases unexplained. CDR1 is given as SEHNR and CDR2 as FQNEAQ, both from the germline V gene (reference sequence). This TCR was recovered from a human donor in good health (CMV status not recorded). Some clones in this sample may be carry-over from other donors' samples. The sample in question was cultured CD8+ T cells from PBMCs, obtained from culture after CMV antigen stimulation. The chain employs TRBV7-9 and TRBJ1-2, and 7 junction bases match TRBD1. Read as DNA, the sequence is TGTGCCAGCAGCTTAGGGGACCCACCCCGGGCTGACAGGGCTTATGGCTACACCTTC. This translates into CASSLGDPPRADRAYGYTF.